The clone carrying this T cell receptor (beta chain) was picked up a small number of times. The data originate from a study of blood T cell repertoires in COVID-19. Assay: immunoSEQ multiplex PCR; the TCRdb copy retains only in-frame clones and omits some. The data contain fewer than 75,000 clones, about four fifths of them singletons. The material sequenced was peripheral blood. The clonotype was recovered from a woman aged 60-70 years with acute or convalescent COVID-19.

This chain's CDR3 is CASSLDGQGVNTIYF. CDR3 nucleotides: TGTGCCAGCAGCTTAGACGGACAGGGAGTAAACACCATATATTTT. This rearrangement joins TRBV7-9 to TRBJ1-3, with 8 positions matching TRBD1. This CDR3 region has 15 residues. From germline, CDR1 is SEHNR and CDR2 FQNEAQ (reference sequence). The V gene end was trimmed by 1 base and the J gene end by 6 bases; junction bases not matched to a gene: 5.